The 2 T cell receptor beta chains below were found in one sample sequenced in a study of OX40 agonist ivuxolimab in advanced cancers. Method: immunoSEQ multiplex PCR; TCRdb's copy keeps in-frame clones and lacks some. The sample lists some 96,000 clones, about 91% seen once, with approximately 0.58% in the top ten. Source: CD4+ or CD8+ T cells sorted from blood, taken in a trial of the OX40 agonist ivuxolimab. The receptors shown here come from an adult with an advanced solid tumor such as melanoma, head and neck, liver or kidney cancer.

This chain uses TRBV29-1 with TRBJ2-7, with D perhaps matching TRBD1 or TRBD2 (6 bases each). In germline, CDR1 is SQVTM, CDR2 ANQGSEA. The V end lost 0 bases, the J end lost 4 bases, and 10 bases lay between the germline ends. CDR3 length: 13 residues. CDR3 nucleotides: TGCAGCGTTGAAGACAGGGGAGGATACGAGCAGTACTTC. It encodes CSVEDRGGYEQYF.

The chain links TRBV18 to TRBJ2-5, with D unclear. Trimming pared 3 bases from V and 1 base from J, leaving 12 bases between. Germline V gene data show CDR1 as KGHSH and CDR2 as LQKENI. The length of the CDR3 is 15 residues. The CDR3 is CASSPDQRSQETQYF. As DNA, the CDR3 is TGTGCCAGCTCACCTGATCAGCGATCCCAAGAGACCCAGTACTTC. Variable domain in full (rest from reference TRBV18 and TRBJ2-5): NAGVMQNPRHLVRRRGQEARLRCSPMKGHSHVYWYRQLPEEGLKFMVYLQKENIIDESGMPKERFSAEFPKEGPSILRIQQVVRGDSAAYFCASSPDQRSQETQYFGPGTRLLVL.